This T cell receptor (beta chain) appears in the sequencing data of a study of blood T cell repertoires in COVID-19 (dated by TCRdb to 2020 to 2021). Regarding the research as a whole: Samples from collaborators originated in the United States, Italy and Spain and spanned both the acute and convalescent phases of COVID-19. The material from the prospective study consisted of cDNA or gDNA derived from T cells, B-cell-depleted T cells, or PBMCs. The dataset comprised deeply sampled blood TCRbeta repertoires from subjects exposed to, actively infected with, or recovered from COVID-19. A freely available public database, intended as a resource for researchers studying the immune response to SARS-CoV-2, is where the repertoires were released. Samples came from the ongoing ImmuneRACE study (first 160 participants) plus 1,254 subjects from 6 global collaborators. Nearly every sample came with metadata listing a de-identified subject ID, COVID-19 status, age in years and sex. HLA class I and class II types, where available, came from metadata supplied by the sample provider rather than from assay-based typing.

Collaborating institutions collected whole blood in K2EDTA tubes following their own protocols. For TCRbeta analysis, collaborators shipped samples in one of three forms: frozen whole blood, isolated PBMCs, or DNA extracted from either of those sample types. A remark on this clone: Its antigen is still unknown. Per-base qualities were not stored, and no clone one base away is much larger.

Trimming removed 3 bases from V and 5 bases from J; the gene matches leave 2 bases unexplained. Including cysteine and phenylalanine, the CDR3 has 14 amino acids. The DNA shown is the 42-base CDR3, in frame from base 1. Via the germline V gene, CDR1 is KGHDR and CDR2 SFDVKD. The paper's findings and limits, for the study overall: The quantity of clinical and demographic metadata differed by source and by participant and was supplied without curation.

The immunoSEQ Assay, a bias-controlled multiplex PCR, was used to amplify TCRbeta CDR3 regions from genomic DNA. Per the source publication's procedure: The number of nucleated cells in each sample was estimated by amplification of reference gene primers within the assay. Sequence reads were collapsed and filtered to measure the absolute abundance of every unique TCRbeta CDR3 rearrangement. For each sample, productive Simpson clonality was calculated as the square root of Simpson's diversity index over productive rearrangements. In its TCRdb copy, this immuneACCESS table keeps in-frame sequences only and misses some clones. Where compared with another copy, unresolved V genes explain less than half of these, and the others have no known cause. The V and J calls and clone size are taken from that table; D and trimming were inferred from the DNA. The sample contains 79,000 or so clones, over 70% of them found a single time. The ten largest account for 0.85% to 1.2% of the sample.

This TCR was sampled from a human donor in a cohort sampled during active COVID-19. The rearrangement combines TRBV24-1 with TRBJ1-5; 8 central nucleotides agree with TRBD1. Input material: peripheral blood. In nucleotides, the sequence is TGTGCCACCAGTGATCTGACAGGGGATCAGCCCCAGCATTTT. Translated, this gives CATSDLTGDQPQHF.